One and the same sample provided the 3 T cell receptor beta chains below, sequenced in a study of PD-1 blockade in classical Hodgkin lymphoma. Repertoires were generated with immunoSEQ multiplex PCR, while TCRdb's copy carries only in-frame clones and drops some. This sample has roughly 8,000 clones; roughly 89% occur once, and the top ten carry less than 40%. Time point: cycle 4 day 1 (C4D1), after around six weeks of nivolumab. After autologous stem cell transplantation all patients relapsed, and prior brentuximab vedotin exposure differed between cohorts. The input for sequencing was peripheral blood mononuclear cells (PBMCs), taken before the fourth cycle of nivolumab. The receptor source for this set is a human donor with classical Hodgkin lymphoma.

The CDR3 DNA is TGTGCCAGCAGTTACATTGTGACAAAAAGCTCCTACGAGCAGTACTTC. Its protein is CASSYIVTKSSYEQYF. V and J are TRBV6-5 and TRBJ2-7, with D hard to call. Germline loops: CDR1 MNHEY, CDR2 SVGAGI. Deletions cut 2 bases from V and 0 bases from J, with 14 bases between. This CDR3 contains 16 residues.

The V call is TRBV7-2, the J call TRBJ1-6, with a weak D call TRBD1 (6 bases). The length of the CDR3 is 13 residues. V was shortened by 4 bases and J by 7 bases, with 8 bases between the two germline ends. Looked up from germline, CDR1 is SGHTA and CDR2 is FQGNSA. Here the CDR3 reads CASSSTGNSPLHF. The DNA for the CDR3 is TGTGCCAGCAGCTCGACAGGAAATTCACCCCTCCACTTT.

This CDR3 is CASSQDLVAGALFGGELFF. The DNA of the CDR3 is TGCGCCAGCAGCCAAGATCTGGTGGCGGGAGCCCTTTTTGGCGGGGAGCTGTTTTTT. The gene calls are TRBV4-1 and TRBJ2-2, with 7 positions matching TRBD2. With V trimmed by 0 bases and J by 7 bases, 17 bases remained unmatched. The CDR3 totals 19 residues. The germline V gene encodes CDR1 MGHRA and CDR2 YSYEKL.